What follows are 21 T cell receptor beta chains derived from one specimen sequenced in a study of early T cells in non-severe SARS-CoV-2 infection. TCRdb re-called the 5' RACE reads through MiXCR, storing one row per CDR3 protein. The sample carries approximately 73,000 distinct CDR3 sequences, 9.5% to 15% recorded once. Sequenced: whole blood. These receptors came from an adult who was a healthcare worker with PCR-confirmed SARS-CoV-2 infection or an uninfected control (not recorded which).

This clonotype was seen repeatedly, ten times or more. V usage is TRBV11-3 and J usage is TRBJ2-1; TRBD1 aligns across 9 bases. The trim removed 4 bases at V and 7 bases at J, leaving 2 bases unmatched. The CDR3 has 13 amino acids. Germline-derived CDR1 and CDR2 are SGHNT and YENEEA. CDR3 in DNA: TGTGCCAGCAGCTCCGGGACAGGGAATGAGCAGTTCTTC. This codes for CASSSGTGNEQFF.

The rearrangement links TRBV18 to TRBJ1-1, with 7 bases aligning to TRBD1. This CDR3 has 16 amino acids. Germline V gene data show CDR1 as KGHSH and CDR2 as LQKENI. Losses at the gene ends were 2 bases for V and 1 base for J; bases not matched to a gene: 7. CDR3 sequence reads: CASSPDRAIANTEAFF. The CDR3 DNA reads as TGTGCCAGCTCACCAGACAGGGCTATTGCGAACACTGAAGCTTTCTTT.

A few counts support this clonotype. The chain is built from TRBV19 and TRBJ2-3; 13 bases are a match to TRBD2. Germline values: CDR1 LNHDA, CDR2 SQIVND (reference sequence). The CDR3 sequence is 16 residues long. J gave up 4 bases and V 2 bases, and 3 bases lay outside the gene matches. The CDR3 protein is CASSITGTSGADTQYF. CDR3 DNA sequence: TGTGCCAGTAGTATAACCGGGACTAGCGGGGCAGATACGCAGTATTTT.

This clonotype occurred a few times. DNA of the CDR3: TGTGCCAGCAGGGTGGACAGGGGGCTAACTGAAGCTTTCTTT. Protein: CASRVDRGLTEAFF. J is TRBJ1-1 and V is TRBV12-3 or TRBV12-4, with 11 nucleotides matching TRBD1. This CDR3 comprises 14 residues. V was pared by 6 bases and J by 5 bases, with 5 bases of the junction left unmatched.

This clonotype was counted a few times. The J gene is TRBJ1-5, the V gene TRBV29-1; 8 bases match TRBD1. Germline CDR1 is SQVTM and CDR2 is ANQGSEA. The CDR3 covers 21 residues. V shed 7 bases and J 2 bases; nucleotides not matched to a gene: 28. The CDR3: CSARPVPYRDRWFGGNQPQHF. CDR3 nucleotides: TGCAGCGCAAGACCAGTACCCTACCGGGACAGGTGGTTCGGTGGCAATCAGCCCCAGCATTTT.

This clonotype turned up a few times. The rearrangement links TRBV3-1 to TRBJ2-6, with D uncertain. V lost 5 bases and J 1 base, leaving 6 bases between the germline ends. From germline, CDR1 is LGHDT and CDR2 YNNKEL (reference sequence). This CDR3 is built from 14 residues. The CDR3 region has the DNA TGTGCCAGCAGCTCCGCTTCTGGGGCCAACGTCCTGACTTTC. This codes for CASSSASGANVLTF.

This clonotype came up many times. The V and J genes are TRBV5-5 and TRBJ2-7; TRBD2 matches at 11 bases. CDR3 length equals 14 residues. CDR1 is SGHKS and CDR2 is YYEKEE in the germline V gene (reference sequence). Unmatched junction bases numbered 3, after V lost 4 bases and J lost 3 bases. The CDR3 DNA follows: TGTGCCAGCAGCCCGGGGACTAGCGGCTACGAGCAGTACTTC. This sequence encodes CASSPGTSGYEQYF.

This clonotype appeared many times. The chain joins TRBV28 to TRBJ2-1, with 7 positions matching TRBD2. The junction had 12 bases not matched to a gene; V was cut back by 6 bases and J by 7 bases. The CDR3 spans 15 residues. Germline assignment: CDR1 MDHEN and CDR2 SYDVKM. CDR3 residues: CASRGRGLKMNEQFF. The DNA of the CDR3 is TGTGCCAGCAGGGGTAGGGGACTAAAAATGAATGAGCAGTTCTTC.

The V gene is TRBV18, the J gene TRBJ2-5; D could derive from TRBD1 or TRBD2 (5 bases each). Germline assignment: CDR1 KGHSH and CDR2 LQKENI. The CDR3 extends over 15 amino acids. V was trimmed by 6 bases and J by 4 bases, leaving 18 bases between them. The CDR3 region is CASSPAKGTGETQYF. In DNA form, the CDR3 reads TGTGCCAGCTCCCCGGCGAAAGGGACGGGAGAGACCCAGTACTTC. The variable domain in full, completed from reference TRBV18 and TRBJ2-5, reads NAGVMQNPRHLVRRRGQEARLRCSPMKGHSHVYWYRQLPEEGLKFMVYLQKENIIDESGMPKERFSAEFPKEGPSILRIQQVVRGDSAAYFCASSPAKGTGETQYFGPGTRLLVL.

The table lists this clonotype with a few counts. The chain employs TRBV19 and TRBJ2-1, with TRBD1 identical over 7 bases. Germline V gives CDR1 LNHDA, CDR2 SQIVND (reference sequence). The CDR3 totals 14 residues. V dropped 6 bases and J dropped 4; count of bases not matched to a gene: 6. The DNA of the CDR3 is TGTGCCAGTAGCAGGACAGGAGTATACAATGAGCAGTTCTTC. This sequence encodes CASSRTGVYNEQFF.

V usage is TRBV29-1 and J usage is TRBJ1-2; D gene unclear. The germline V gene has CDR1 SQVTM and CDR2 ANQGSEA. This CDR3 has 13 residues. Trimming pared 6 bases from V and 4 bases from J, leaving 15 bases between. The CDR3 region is CSVFGDLAYGYTF. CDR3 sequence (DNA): TGCAGCGTCTTCGGCGACCTTGCCTATGGCTACACCTTC. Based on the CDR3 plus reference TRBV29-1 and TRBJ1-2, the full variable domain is SAVISQKPSRDICQRGTSLTIQCQVDSQVTMMFWYRQQPGQSLTLIATANQGSEATYESGFVIDKFPISRPNLTFSTLTVSNMSPEDSSIYLCSVFGDLAYGYTFGSGTRLTVV.

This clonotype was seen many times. CDR3 nucleotides: TGTGCCAGCAATCCAGGGGGGGGGACCCTATTTTATGAGCAGTTCTTC. Its translation: CASNPGGGTLFYEQFF. The chain employs TRBV28 and TRBJ2-1, with D perhaps being TRBD1 or TRBD2 (7 bases each). This CDR3 has 16 residues. From germline, CDR1 is MDHEN and CDR2 SYDVKM. The germline V and J ends were trimmed by 7 bases and 8 bases, with 24 bases remaining between them.

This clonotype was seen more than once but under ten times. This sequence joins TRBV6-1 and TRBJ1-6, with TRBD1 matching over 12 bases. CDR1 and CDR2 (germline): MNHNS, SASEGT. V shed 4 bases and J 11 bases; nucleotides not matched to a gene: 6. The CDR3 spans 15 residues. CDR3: CASSGPGQGAAPLHF. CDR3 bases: TGTGCCAGCAGTGGACCGGGACAGGGGGCTGCACCCCTCCACTTT.

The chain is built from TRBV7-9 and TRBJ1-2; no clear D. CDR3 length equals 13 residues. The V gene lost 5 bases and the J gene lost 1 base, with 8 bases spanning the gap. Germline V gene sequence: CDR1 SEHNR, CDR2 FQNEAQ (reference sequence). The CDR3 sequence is CASSLVNNYGYTF. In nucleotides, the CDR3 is TGTGCCAGCAGCCTCGTAAATAACTATGGCTACACCTTC.

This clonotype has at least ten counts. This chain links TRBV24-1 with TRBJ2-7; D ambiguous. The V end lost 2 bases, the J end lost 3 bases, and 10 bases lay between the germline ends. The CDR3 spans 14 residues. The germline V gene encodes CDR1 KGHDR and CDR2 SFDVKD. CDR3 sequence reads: CATSDSAGDYEQYF. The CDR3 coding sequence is TGTGCCACCAGTGATTCGGCAGGAGACTACGAGCAGTACTTC.

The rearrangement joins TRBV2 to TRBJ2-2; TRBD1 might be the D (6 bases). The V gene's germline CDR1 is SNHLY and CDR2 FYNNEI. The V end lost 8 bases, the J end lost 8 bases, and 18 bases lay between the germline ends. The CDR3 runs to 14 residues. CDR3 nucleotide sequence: TGTGCCAGCGCGACAGGCATAACTCGGGGGGAGCTGTTTTTT. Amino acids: CASATGITRGELFF.

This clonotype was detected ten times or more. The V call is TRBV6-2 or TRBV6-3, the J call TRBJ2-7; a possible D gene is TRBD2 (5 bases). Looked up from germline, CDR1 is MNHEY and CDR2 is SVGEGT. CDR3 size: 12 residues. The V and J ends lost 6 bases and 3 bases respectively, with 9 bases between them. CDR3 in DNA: TGTGCCAGCAGCCCCCGGGGCTACGAGCAGTACTTC. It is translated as CASSPRGYEQYF.

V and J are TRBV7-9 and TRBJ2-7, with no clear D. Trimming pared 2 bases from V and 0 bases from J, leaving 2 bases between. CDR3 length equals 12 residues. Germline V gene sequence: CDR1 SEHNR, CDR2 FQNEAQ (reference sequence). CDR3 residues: CASSLYSYEQYF. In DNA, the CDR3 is TGTGCCAGCAGCTTATACTCCTACGAGCAGTACTTC.

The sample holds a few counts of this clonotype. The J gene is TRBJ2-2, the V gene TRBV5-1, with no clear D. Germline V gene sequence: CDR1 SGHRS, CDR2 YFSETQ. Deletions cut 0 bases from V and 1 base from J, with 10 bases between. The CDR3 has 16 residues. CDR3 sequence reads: CASSLVAGMNTGELFF. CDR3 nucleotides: TGCGCCAGCAGCTTGGTCGCTGGGATGAACACCGGGGAGCTGTTTTTT.

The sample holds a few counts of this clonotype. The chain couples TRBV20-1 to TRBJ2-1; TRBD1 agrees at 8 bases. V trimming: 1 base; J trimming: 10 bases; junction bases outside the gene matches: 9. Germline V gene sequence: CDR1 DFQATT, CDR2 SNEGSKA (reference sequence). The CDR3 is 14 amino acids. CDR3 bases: TGCAGTGCTAGAGGTGACAGGGGAGAACCAGAGCAGTTCTTC. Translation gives CSARGDRGEPEQFF.

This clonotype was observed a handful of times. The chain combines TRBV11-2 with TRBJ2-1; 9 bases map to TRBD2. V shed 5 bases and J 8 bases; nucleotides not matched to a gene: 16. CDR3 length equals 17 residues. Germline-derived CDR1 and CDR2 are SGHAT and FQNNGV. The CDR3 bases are TGTGCCAGCAGCCACGCTAGCGGGATGCTTGGGGAGTATGAGCAGTTCTTC. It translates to CASSHASGMLGEYEQFF.